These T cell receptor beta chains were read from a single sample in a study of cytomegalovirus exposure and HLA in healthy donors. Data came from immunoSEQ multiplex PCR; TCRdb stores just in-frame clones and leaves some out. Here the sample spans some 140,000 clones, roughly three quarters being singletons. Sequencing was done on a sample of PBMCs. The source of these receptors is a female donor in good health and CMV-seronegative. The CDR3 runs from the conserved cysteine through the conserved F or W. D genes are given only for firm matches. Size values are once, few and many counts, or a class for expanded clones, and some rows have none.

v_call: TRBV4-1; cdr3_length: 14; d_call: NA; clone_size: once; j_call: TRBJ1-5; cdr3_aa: CASSPSPGGQPQHF; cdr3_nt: TGCGCCAGCAGCCCCTCCCCCGGGGGACAGCCCCAGCATTTT
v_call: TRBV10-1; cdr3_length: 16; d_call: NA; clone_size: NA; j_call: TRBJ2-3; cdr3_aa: CASSETGEAYTDTQYF; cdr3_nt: TGCGCCAGCAGTGAGACCGGAGAAGCGTACACAGATACGCAGTATTTT
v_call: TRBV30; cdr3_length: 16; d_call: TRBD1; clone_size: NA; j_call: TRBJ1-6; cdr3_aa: CAWSWGGRTGGSPLHF; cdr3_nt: TGTGCCTGGAGCTGGGGAGGAAGGACAGGGGGCTCACCCCTCCACTTT
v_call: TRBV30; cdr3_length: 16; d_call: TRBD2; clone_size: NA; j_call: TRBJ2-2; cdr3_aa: CAWINKAGANTGELFF; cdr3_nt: TGTGCCTGGATCAATAAGGCGGGAGCGAACACCGGGGAGCTGTTTTTT
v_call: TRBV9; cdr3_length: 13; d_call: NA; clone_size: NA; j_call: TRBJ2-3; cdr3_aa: CASSVAGTDTQYF; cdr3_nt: TGTGCCAGCAGCGTAGCGGGCACAGATACGCAGTATTTT
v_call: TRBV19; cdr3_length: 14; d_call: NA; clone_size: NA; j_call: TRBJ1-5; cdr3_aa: CASSPPRSNQPQHF; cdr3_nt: TGTGCCAGTAGTCCCCCGAGGAGCAATCAGCCCCAGCATTTT
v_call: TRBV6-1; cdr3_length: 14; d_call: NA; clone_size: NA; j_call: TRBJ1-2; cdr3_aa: CASSTRTTNYGYTF; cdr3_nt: TGTGCCAGCAGTACCCGGACAACTAACTATGGCTACACCTTC
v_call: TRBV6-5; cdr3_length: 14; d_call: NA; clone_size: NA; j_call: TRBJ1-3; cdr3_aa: CASIGWGPGNTIYF; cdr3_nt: TGTGCCAGCATTGGGTGGGGGCCTGGAAACACCATATATTTT
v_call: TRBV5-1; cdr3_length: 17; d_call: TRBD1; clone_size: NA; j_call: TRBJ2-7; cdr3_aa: CASSLGPGQGGTYEQYF; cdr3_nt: TGCGCCAGCAGCTTGGGGCCCGGACAGGGTGGGACCTACGAGCAGTACTTC
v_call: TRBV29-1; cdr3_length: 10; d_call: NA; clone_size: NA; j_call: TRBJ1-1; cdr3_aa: CSGGDTEAFF; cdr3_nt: TGCAGCGGGGGGGACACTGAAGCTTTCTTT
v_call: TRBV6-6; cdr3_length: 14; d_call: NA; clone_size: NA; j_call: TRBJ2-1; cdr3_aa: CASSSGTALNEQFF; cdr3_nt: TGTGCCAGCAGCTCGGGGACTGCTCTCAATGAGCAGTTCTTC
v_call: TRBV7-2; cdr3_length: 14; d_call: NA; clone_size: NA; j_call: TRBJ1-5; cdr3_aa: CASSPSTLDQPQHF; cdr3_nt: TGTGCCAGCAGCCCCTCAACCTTAGATCAGCCCCAGCATTTT
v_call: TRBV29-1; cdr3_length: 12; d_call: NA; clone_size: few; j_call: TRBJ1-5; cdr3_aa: CSVGQTHQPQHF; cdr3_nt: TGCAGCGTTGGACAGACACATCAGCCCCAGCATTTT
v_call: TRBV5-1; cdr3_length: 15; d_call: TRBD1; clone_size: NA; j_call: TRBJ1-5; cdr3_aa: CASSAGGQEGQPQHF; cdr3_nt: TGCGCCAGCAGCGCTGGAGGACAGGAAGGCCAGCCCCAGCATTTT
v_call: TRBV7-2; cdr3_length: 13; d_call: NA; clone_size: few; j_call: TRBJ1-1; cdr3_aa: CASSLARESEAFF; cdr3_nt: TGTGCCAGCAGCTTAGCGCGGGAAAGTGAAGCTTTCTTT
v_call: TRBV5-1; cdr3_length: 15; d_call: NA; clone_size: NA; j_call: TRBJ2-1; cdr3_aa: CASSLGAVSYNEQFF; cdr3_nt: TGCGCCAGCAGCCTGGGGGCTGTCTCCTACAATGAGCAGTTCTTC
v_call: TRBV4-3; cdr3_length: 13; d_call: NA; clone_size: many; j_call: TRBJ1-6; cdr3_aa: CASSQVPGSPLHF; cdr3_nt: TGCGCCAGCAGCCAAGTCCCGGGGTCACCCCTCCACTTT
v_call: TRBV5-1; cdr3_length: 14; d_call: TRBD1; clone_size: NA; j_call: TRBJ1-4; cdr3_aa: CASSPGDRTIRLFF; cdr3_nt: TGCGCCAGCAGCCCTGGGGACAGGACGATTAGGCTGTTTTTT
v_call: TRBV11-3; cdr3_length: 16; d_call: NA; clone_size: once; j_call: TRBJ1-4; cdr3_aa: CASSLGTSNPAEKLFF; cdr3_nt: TGTGCCAGCAGCTTAGGGACATCCAACCCAGCTGAAAAACTGTTTTTT
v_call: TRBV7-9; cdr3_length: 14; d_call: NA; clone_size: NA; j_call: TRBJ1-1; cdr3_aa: CASSLGAGGTEAFF; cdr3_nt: TGTGCCAGCAGCTTAGGAGCCGGGGGCACTGAAGCTTTCTTT
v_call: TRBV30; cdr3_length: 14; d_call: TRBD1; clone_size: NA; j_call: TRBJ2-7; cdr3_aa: CAWRVRTGGNEQYF; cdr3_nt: TGTGCCTGGAGGGTGAGGACAGGGGGTAACGAGCAGTACTTC
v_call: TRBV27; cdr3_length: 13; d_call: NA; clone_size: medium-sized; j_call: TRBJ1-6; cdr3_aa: CASKSSYNSPLHF; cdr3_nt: TGTGCCAGCAAGAGCTCCTATAATTCACCCCTCCACTTT
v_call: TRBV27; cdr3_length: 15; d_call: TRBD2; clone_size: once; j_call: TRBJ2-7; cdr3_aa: CASSMTSGRAYEQYF; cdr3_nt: TGTGCCAGCAGTATGACTAGCGGGAGGGCCTACGAGCAGTACTTC
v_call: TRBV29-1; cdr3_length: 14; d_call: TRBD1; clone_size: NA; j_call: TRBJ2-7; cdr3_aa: CSVVPQGQGYEQYF; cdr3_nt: TGCAGCGTTGTTCCCCAGGGACAGGGCTACGAGCAGTACTTC
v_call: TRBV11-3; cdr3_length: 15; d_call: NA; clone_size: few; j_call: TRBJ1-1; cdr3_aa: CASSPLNGVATEAFF; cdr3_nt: TGTGCCAGCAGCCCTCTTAACGGGGTGGCCACTGAAGCTTTCTTT
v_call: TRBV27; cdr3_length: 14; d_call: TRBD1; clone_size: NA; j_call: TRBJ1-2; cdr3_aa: CASSLNRGDYGYTF; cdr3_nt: TGTGCCAGCAGTTTAAACAGGGGCGACTATGGCTACACCTTC
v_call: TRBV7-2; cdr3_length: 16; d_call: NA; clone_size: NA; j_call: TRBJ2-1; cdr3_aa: CASSPEGGASYNEQFF; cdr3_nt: TGTGCCAGCAGCCCGGAGGGCGGTGCCTCCTACAATGAGCAGTTCTTC
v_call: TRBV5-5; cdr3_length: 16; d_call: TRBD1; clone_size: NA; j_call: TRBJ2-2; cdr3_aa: CASSIEQGANTGELFF; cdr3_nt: TGTGCCAGCAGCATCGAACAGGGGGCTAACACCGGGGAGCTGTTTTTT
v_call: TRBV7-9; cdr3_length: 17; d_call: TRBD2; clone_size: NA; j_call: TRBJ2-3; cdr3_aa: CASSFTLRLARRHTQYF; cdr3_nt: TGTGCCAGCAGCTTCACCCTTCGACTAGCTAGGAGACATACGCAGTATTTT
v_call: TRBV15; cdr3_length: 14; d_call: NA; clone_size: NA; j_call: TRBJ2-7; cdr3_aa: CATRKMIGAYEQYF; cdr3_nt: TGTGCCACCAGGAAGATGATTGGAGCCTACGAGCAGTACTTC
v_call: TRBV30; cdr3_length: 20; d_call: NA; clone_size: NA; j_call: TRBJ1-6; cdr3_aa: CAWSTIPGHLASSYNSPLHF; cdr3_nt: TGTGCCTGGAGTACGATTCCGGGTCACCTGGCAAGCTCCTATAATTCACCCCTCCACTTT
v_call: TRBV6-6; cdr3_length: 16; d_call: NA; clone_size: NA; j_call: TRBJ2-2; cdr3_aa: CASSYPRGQNTGELFF; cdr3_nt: TGTGCCAGCAGTTACCCGAGGGGACAGAACACCGGGGAGCTGTTTTTT
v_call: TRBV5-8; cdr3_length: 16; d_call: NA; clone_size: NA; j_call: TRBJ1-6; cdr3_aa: CASSLAWTDYNSPLHF; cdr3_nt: TGTGCCAGCAGCTTGGCGTGGACAGACTATAATTCACCCCTCCACTTT
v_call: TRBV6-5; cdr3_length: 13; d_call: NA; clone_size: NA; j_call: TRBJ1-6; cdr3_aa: CASRRSYNSPLHF; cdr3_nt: TGTGCCAGCAGGAGGTCCTATAATTCACCCCTCCACTTT
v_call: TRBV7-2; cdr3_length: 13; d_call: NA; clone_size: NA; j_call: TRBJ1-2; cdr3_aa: CASSLEEGSGYTF; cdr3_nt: TGTGCCAGCAGCTTAGAGGAGGGAAGTGGCTACACCTTC
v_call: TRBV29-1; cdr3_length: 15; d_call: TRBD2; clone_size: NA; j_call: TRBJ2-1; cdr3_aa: CSVEGGLAGRDEQFF; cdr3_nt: TGCAGCGTTGAAGGTGGTCTAGCGGGAAGAGATGAGCAGTTCTTC
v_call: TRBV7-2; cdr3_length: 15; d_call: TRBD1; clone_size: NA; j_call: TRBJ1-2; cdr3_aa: CASSPRWGTGGGYTF; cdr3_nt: TGTGCCAGCAGCCCTCGGTGGGGGACAGGGGGTGGCTACACCTTC
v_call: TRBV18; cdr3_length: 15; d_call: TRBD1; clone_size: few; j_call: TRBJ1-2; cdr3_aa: CASSPLQGTYYGYTF; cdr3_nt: TGTGCCAGCTCACCACTACAGGGGACTTACTATGGCTACACCTTC
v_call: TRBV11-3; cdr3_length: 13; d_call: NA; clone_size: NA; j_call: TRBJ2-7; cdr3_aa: CASSLDSSREQYF; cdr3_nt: TGTGCCAGCAGCTTAGACTCTTCTAGAGAGCAGTACTTC
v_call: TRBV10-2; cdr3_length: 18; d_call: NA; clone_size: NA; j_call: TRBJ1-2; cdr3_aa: CASSEFRTVNYRDYGYTF; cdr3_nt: TGCGCCAGCAGTGAGTTTCGCACAGTTAACTACAGGGACTATGGCTACACCTTC
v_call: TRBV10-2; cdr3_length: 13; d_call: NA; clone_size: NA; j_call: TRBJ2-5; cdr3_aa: CASRPGGQETQYF; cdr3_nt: TGCGCCAGCAGGCCCGGAGGGCAGGAGACCCAGTACTTC
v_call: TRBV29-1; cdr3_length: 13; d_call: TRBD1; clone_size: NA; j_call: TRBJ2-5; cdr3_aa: CSVGGTGQETQYF; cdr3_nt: TGCAGCGTTGGTGGGACAGGTCAAGAGACCCAGTACTTC
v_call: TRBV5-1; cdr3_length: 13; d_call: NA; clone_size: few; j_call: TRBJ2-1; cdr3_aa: CASSSGGHNEQFF; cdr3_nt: TGCGCCAGCAGCTCCGGAGGGCACAATGAGCAGTTCTTC
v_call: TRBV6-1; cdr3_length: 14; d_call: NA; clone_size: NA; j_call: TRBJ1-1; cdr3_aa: CASSERAGRAEAFF; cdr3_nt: TGTGCCAGCAGTGAGAGAGCGGGGCGCGCTGAAGCTTTCTTT
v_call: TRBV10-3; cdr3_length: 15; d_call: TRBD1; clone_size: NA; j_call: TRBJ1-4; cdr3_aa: CAISPGQGKREKLFF; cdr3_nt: TGTGCCATCAGCCCGGGACAGGGGAAGAGGGAAAAACTGTTTTTT
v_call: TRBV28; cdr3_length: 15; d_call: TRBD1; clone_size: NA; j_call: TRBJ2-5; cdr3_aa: CASSLWGQGGETQYF; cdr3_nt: TGTGCCAGCAGTTTATGGGGACAGGGAGGGGAGACCCAGTACTTC
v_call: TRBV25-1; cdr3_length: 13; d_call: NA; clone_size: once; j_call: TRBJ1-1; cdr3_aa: CASSLQGITEAFF; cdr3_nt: TGTGCCAGCAGTTTACAGGGTATAACTGAAGCTTTCTTT
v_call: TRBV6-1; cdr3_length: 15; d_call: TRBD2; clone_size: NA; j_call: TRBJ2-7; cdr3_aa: CASSEGVSGNYEQYF; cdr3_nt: TGTGCCAGCAGTGAAGGTGTTAGCGGGAACTACGAGCAGTACTTC
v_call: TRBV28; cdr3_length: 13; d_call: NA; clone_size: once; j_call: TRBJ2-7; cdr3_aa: CASRETGDWEQYF; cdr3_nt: TGTGCCAGTCGCGAGACAGGCGACTGGGAGCAGTACTTC
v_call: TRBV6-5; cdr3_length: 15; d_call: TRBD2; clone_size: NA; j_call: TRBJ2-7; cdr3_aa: CASRRLAGGTYEQYF; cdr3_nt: TGTGCCAGCAGGCGACTAGCGGGAGGGACCTACGAGCAGTACTTC
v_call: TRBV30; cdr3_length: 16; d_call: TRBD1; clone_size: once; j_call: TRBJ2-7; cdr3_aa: CAWSGGRGLTSYEQYF; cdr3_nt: TGTGCCTGGAGTGGGGGCAGGGGGCTTACTTCCTACGAGCAGTACTTC
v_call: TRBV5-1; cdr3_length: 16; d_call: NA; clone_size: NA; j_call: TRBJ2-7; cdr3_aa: CASSPQAGHTYYEQYF; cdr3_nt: TGCGCCAGCAGCCCTCAGGCAGGGCATACCTACTACGAGCAGTACTTC
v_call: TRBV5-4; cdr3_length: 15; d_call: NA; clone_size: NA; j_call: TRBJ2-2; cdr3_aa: CASSLQQGNTGELFF; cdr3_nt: TGTGCCAGCAGCTTGCAACAGGGGAACACCGGGGAGCTGTTTTTT
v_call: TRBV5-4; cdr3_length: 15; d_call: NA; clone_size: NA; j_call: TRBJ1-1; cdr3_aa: CASRRQDSVNTEAFF; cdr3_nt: TGTGCCAGCCGAAGACAGGACTCCGTGAACACTGAAGCTTTCTTT
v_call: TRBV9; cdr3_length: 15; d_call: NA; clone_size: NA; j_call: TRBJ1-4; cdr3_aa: CASSAMDSGGEKLFF; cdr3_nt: TGTGCCAGCAGCGCCATGGACTCCGGGGGAGAAAAACTGTTTTTT
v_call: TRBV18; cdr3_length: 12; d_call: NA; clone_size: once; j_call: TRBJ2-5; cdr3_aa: CASSPGGETQYF; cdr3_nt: TGTGCCAGCTCACCGGGAGGAGAGACCCAGTACTTC
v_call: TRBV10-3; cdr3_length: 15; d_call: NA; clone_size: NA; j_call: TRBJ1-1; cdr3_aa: CAISEPAVENTEAFF; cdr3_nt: TGTGCCATCAGTGAACCCGCGGTCGAGAACACTGAAGCTTTCTTT
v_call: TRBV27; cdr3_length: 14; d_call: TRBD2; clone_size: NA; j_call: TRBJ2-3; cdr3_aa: CASSLWREEDTQYF; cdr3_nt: TGTGCCAGCAGTTTATGGCGGGAGGAAGATACGCAGTATTTT
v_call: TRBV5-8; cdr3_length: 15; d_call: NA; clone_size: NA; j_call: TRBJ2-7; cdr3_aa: CASSHTGYSSYEQYF; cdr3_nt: TGTGCCAGCAGCCATACAGGGTATAGTTCCTACGAGCAGTACTTC